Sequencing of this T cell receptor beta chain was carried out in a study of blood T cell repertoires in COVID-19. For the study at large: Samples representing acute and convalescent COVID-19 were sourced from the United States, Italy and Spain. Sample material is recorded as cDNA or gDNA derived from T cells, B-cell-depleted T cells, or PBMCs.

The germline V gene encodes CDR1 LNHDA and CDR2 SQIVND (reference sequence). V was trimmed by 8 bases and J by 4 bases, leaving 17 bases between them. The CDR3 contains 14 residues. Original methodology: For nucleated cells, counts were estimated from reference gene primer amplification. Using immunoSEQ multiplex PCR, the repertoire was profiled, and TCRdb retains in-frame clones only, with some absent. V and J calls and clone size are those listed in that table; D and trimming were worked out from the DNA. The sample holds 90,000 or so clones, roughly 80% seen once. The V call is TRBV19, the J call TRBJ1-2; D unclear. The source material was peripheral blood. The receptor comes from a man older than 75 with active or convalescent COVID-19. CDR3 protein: CASRDSPVGYGYTF. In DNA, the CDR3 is TGTGCCAGTCGAGACTCGCCGGTCGGCTATGGCTACACCTTC.